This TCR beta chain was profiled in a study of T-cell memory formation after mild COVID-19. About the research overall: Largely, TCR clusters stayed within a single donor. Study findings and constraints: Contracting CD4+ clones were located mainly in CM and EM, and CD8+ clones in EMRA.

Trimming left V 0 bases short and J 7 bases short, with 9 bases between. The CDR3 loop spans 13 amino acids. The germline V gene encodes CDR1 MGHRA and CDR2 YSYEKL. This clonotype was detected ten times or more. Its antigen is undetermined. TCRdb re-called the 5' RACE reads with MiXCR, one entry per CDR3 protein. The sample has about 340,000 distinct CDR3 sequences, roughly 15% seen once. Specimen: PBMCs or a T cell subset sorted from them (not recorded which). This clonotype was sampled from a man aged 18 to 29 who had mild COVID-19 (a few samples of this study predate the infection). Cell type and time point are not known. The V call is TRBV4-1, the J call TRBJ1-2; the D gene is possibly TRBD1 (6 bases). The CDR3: CASSQEQGSGYTF. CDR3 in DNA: TGCGCCAGCAGCCAAGAACAGGGAAGTGGCTACACCTTC.